The TCR beta chain described here comes from a study of beta chain features in type 1 diabetes. General study findings and limits: The naive, central memory and Treg TCRB repertoires looked more alike in patients than they did in healthy donors.

Details on this clone: The target antigen is unknown.

Expressed TCRB transcripts were sequenced after all isolated RNA was converted to cDNA. Libraries were prepared by immunoSEQ multiplex PCR; TCRdb keeps only in-frame clonotypes and omits some of them. Among roughly 40,000 clones listed, approximately 50% were seen once. Via the markers CD45RO/CCR7/CD25/CD127/CD95/CD27, stem cell-like memory, regulatory, central memory and naive CD4+ cells were sorted. Material for sequencing was central memory CD4+ T cells from blood. The TCR was taken from a woman between 18 and 30 years old in good health.

The CDR3, as DNA: TGCGCCAGCAGCGACCAGGGGGTGAACACTGAAGCTTTCTTT. Translating it yields CASSDQGVNTEAFF. The chain joins TRBV5-1 to TRBJ1-1, with 7 bases lining up with TRBD1. Per germline, CDR1 SGHRS and CDR2 YFSETQ. The CDR3 loop spans 14 amino acids. V was pared by 4 bases and J by 0 bases, with 3 bases of the junction left unmatched.